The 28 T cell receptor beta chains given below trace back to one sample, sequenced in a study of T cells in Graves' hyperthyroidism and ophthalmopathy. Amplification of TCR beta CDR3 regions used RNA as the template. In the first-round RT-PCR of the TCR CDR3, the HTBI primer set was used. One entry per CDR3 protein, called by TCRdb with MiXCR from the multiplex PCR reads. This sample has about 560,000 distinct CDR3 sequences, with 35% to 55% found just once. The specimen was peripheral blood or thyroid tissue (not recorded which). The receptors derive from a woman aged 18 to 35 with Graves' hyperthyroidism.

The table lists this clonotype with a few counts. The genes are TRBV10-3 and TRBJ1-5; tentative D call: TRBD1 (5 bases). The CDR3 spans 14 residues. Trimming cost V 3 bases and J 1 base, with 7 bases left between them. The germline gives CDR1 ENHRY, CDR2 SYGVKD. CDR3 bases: TGTGCCATCAGTGATTCAGGGAGCAATCAGCCCCAGCATTTT. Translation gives CAISDSGSNQPQHF.

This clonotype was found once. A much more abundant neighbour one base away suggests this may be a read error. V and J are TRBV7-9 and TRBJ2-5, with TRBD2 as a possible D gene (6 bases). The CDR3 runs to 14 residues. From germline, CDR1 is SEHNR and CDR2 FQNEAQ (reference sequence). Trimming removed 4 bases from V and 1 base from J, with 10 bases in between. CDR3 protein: CASSSRETQETQYF. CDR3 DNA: TGTGCCAGCAGCTCACGGGAGACCCAAGAGACCCAGTACTTC.

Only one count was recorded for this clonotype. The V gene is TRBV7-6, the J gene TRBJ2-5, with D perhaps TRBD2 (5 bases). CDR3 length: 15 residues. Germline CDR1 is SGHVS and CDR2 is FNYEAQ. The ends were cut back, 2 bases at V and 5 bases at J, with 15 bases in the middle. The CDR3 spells CASSLRRTQRETQYF. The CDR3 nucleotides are TGTGCCAGCAGCTTAAGACGGACTCAGCGGGAGACCCAGTACTTC.

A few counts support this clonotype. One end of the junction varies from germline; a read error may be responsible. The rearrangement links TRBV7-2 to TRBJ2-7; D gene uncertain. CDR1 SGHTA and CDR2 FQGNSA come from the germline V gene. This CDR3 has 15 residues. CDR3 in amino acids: CASSQELGNTYEQYF. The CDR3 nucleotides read TGCGCCAGCAGCCAAGAACTGGGCAATACCTACGAGCAGTACTTC.

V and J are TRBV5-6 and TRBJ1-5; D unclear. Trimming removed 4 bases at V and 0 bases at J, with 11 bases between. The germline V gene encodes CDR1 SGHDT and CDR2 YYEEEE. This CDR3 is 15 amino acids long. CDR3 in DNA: TGTGCCAGCAGCGGCAGAGAGTATAGCAATCAGCCCCAGCATTTT. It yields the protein CASSGREYSNQPQHF.

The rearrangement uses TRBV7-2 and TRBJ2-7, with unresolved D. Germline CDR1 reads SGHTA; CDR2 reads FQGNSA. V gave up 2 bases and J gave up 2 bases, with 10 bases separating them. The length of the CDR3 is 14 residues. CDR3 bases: TGTGCCAGCAGCTTATCGGCAGCAACCTACGAGCAGTACTTC. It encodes CASSLSAATYEQYF.

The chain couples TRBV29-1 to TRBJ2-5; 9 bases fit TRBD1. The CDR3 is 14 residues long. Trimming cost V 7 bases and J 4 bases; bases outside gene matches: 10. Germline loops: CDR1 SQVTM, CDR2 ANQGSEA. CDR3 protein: CSAAGTGMLETQYF. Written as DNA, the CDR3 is TGCAGCGCAGCCGGGACAGGGATGTTAGAGACCCAGTACTTC.

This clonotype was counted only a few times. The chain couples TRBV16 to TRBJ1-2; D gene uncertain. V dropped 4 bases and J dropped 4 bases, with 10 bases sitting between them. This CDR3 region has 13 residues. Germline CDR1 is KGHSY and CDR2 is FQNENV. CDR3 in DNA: TGTGCCAGCAGCCTGGAAGACCGCTATGGCTACACCTTC. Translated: CASSLEDRYGYTF.

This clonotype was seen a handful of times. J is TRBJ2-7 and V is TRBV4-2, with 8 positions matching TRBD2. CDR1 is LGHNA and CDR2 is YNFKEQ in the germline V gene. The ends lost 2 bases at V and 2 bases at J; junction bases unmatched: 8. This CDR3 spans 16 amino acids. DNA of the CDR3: TGTGCCAGCAGCCAACCCGGGAGGGCCTACACCTACGAGCAGTACTTC. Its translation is CASSQPGRAYTYEQYF.

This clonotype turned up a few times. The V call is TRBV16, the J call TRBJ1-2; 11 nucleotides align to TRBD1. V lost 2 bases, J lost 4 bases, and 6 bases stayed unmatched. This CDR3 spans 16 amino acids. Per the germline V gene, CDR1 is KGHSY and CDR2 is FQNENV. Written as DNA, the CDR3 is TGTGCCAGCAGCCAACCTAGGGACAGGGGGACCTATGGCTACACCTTC. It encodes CASSQPRDRGTYGYTF.

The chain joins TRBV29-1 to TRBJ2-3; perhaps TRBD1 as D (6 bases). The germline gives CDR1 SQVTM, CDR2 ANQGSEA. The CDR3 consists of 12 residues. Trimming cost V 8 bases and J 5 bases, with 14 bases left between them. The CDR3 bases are TGCAGCACCGGACAGTGGGGAGATACGCAGTATTTT. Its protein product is CSTGQWGDTQYF.

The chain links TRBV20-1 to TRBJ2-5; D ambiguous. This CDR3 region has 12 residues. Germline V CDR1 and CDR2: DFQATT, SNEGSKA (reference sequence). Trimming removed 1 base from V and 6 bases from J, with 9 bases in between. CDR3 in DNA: TGCAGTGCTAGAGCGCAGGTCCAGACCCAGTACTTC. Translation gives CSARAQVQTQYF.

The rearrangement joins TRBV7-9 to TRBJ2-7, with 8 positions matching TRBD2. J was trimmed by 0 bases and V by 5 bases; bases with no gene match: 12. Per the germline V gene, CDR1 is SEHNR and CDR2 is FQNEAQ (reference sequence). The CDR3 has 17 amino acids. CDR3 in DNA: TGTGCCAGCAGCCGGACTGGGGGCAGCGGGAGCTCCTACGAGCAGTACTTC. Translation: CASSRTGGSGSSYEQYF. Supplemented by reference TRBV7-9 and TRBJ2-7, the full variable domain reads DTGVSQNPRHKITKRGQNVTFRCDPISEHNRLYWYRQTLGQGPEFLTYFQNEAQLEKSRLLSDRFSAERPKGSFSTLEIQRTEQGDSAMYLCASSRTGGSGSSYEQYFGPGTRLTVT.

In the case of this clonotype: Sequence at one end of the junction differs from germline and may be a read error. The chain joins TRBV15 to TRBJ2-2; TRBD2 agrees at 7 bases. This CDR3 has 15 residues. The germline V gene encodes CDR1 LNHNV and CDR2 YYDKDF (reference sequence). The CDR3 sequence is CASSGVTGGPGELFF. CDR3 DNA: TGTGCCAGCAGCGGGGTTACGGGAGGACCCGGGGAGCTGTTTTTT. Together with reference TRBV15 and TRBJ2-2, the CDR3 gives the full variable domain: DAMVIQNPRYQVTQFGKPVTLSCSQTLNHNVMYWYQQKSSQAPKLLFHYYDKDFNNEADTPDNFQSRRPNTSFCFLDIRSPGLGDTAMYLCASSGVTGGPGELFFGEGSRLTVL.

The CDR3 region is CASSSRQGMNTEAFF. CDR3 DNA sequence: TGTGCCAGCAGCTCGCGACAGGGGATGAACACTGAAGCTTTCTTT. This rearrangement joins TRBV2 to TRBJ1-1, with 8 bases fitting TRBD1. There are 15 residues in the CDR3. V was pared by 6 bases and J by 0 bases, with 6 bases of the junction left unmatched. Germline CDR1 and CDR2: SNHLY and FYNNEI.

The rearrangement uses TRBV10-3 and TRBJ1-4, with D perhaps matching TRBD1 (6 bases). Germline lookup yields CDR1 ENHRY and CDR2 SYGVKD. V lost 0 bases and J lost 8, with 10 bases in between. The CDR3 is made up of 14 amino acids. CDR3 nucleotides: TGTGCCATCAGTGAGTCGGGACAAAGGGAAAAACTGTTTTTT. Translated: CAISESGQREKLFF.

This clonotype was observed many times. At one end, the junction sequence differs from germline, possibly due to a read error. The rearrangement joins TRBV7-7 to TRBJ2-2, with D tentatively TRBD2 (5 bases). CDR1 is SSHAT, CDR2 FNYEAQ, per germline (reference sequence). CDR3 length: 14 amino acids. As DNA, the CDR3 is TGTGCTAGCAGCTTCGACTGGGAGACCGGGGAGCTGTTTTTT. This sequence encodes CASSFDWETGELFF.

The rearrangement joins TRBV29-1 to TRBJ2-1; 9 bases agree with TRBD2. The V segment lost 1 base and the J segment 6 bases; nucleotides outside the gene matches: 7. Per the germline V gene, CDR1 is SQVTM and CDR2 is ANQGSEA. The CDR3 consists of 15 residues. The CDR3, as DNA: TGCAGCGTTGAAGGGCCGCGGGAGGGCCCCAATGAGCAGTTCTTC. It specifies CSVEGPREGPNEQFF.

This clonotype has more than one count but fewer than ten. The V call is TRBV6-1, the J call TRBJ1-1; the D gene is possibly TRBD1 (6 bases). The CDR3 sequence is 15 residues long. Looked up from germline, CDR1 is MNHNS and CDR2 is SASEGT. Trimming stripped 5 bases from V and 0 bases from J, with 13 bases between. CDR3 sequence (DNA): TGTGCCAGCAGTTTCAGACAGGTGATGAACACTGAAGCTTTCTTT. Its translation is CASSFRQVMNTEAFF.

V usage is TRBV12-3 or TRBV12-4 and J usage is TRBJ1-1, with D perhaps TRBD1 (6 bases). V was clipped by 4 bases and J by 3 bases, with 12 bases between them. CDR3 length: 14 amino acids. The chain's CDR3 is CASSSNGGHTEAFF. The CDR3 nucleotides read TGTGCCAGCAGTTCCAACGGGGGCCACACTGAAGCTTTCTTT.

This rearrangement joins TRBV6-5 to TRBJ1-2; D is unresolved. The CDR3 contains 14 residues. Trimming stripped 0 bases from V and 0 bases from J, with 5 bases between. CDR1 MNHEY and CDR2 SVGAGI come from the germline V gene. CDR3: CASSYSGTNYGYTF. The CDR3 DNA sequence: TGTGCCAGCAGTTACTCCGGTACTAACTATGGCTACACCTTC.

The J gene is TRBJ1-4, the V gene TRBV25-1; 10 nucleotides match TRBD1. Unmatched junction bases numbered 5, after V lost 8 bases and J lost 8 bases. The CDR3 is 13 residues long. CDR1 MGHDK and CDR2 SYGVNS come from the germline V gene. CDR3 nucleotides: TGTGCCAGCGGGGACAGGGGCGACGAAAAACTGTTTTTT. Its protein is CASGDRGDEKLFF.

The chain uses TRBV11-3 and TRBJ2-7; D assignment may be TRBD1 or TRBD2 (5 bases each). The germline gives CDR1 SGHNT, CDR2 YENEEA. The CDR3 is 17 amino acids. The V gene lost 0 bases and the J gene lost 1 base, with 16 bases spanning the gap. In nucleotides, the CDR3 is TGTGCCAGCAGCTTAGATCAGAAAACCGGGACGTCCTACGAGCAGTACTTC. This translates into CASSLDQKTGTSYEQYF.

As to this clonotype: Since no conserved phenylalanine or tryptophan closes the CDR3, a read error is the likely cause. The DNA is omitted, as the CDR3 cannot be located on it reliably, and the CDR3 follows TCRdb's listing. CDR3 loop: CASSQETVRY. The chain employs TRBV7-8 and TRBJ1-6. Ends included, the CDR3 has 10 residues. Germline V CDR1 and CDR2: SGHVS, FQNEAQ.

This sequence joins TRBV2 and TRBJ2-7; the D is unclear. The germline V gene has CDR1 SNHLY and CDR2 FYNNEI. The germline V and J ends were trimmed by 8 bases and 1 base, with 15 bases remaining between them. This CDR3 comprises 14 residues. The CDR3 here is CASQFGQLSYEQYF. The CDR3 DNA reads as TGTGCCAGCCAGTTCGGGCAGCTTTCCTACGAGCAGTACTTC.

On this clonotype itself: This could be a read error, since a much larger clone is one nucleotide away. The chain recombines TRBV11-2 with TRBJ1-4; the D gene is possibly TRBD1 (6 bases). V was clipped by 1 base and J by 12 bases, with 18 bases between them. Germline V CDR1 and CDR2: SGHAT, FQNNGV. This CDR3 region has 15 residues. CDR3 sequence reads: CASSLGGQMTGELFF. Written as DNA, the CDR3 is TGTGCCAGCAGCTTAGGTGGACAGATGACCGGGGAACTGTTTTTT.

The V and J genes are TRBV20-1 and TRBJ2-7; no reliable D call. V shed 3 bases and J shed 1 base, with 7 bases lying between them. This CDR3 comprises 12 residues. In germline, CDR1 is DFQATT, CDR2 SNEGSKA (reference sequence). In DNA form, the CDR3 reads TGCAGTGCTAGTTCCGGATCCTACGAGCAGTACTTC. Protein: CSASSGSYEQYF.

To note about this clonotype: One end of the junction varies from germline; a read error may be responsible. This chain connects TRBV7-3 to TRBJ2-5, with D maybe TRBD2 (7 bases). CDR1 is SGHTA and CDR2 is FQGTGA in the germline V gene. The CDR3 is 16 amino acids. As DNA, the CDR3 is TGCGCCAGCAGCCGAGCGGGACATTCGTACCAAGAGACCCAGTACTTC. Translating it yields CASSRAGHSYQETQYF.